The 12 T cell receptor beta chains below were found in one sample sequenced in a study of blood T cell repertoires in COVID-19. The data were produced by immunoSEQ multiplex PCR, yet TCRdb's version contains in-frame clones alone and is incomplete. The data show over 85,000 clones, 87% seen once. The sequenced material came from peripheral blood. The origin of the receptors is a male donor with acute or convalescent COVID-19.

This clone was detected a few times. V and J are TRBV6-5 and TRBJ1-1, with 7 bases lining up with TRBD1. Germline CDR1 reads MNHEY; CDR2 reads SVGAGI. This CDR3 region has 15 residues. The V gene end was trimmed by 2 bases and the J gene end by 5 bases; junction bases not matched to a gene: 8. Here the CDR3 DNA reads TGTGCCAGCAGTTACGCCGACAGGGTGATTACTGAAGCTTTCTTT. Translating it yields CASSYADRVITEAFF.

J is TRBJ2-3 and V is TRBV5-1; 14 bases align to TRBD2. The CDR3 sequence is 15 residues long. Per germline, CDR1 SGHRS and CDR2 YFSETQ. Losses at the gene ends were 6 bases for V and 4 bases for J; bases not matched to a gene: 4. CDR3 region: CASTGLAGGSDTQYF. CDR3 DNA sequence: TGCGCCAGCACCGGACTAGCGGGGGGATCAGATACGCAGTATTTT. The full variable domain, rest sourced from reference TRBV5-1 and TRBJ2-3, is KAGVTQTPRYLIKTRGQQVTLSCSPISGHRSVSWYQQTPGQGLQFLFEYFSETQRNKGNFPGRFSGRQFSNSRSEMNVSTLELGDSALYLCASTGLAGGSDTQYFGPGTRLTVL.

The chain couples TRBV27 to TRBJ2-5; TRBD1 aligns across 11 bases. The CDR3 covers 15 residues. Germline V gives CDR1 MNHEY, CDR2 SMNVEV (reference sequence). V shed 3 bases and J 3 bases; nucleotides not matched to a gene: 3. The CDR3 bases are TGTGCCAGCAGTTTGGGACAGGGGGTGAAAGAGACCCAGTACTTC. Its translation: CASSLGQGVKETQYF.

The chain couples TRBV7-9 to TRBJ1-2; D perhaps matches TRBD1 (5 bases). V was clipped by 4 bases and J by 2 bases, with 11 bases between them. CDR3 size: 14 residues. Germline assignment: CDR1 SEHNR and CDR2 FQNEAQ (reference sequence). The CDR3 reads CASSSGVSNYGYTF. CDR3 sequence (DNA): TGTGCCAGCAGCTCGGGGGTTTCAAACTATGGCTACACCTTC.

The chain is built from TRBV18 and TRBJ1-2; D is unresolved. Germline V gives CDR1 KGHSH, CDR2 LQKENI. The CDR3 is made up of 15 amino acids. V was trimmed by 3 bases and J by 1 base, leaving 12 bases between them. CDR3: CASSPQAELNYGYTF. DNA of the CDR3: TGTGCCAGCTCACCTCAGGCCGAACTTAACTATGGCTACACCTTC. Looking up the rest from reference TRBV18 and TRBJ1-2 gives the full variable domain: NAGVMQNPRHLVRRRGQEARLRCSPMKGHSHVYWYRQLPEEGLKFMVYLQKENIIDESGMPKERFSAEFPKEGPSILRIQQVVRGDSAAYFCASSPQAELNYGYTFGSGTRLTVV.

CDR3 DNA sequence: TGTGCCAGCAGTGAACTACTAGCGGGACCCGTAGCCAAAAACATTCAGTACTTC. Amino acid sequence: CASSELLAGPVAKNIQYF. The J gene is TRBJ2-4, the V gene TRBV6-1; 10 nucleotides agree with TRBD2. In germline, CDR1 is MNHNS, CDR2 SASEGT. This CDR3 is 18 amino acids long. V lost 2 bases and J lost 0; bases outside the gene matches: 7.

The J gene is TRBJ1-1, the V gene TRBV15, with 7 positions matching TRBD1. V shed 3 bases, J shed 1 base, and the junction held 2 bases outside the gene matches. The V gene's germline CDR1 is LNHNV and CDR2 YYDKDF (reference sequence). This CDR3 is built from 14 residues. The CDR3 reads CATSRGQRNTEAFF. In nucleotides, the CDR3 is TGTGCCACCAGCAGGGGACAGCGGAACACTGAAGCTTTCTTT.

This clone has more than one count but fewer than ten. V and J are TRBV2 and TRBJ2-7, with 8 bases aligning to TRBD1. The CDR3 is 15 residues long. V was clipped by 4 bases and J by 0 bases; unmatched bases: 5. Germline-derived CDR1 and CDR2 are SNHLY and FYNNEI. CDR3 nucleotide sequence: TGTGCCAGCAGTGCTGGGGACAGGTACTCCTACGAGCAGTACTTC. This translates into CASSAGDRYSYEQYF.

DNA for the CDR3: TGTGCCAGCAGTTTCCCAGGGACCTACGAGCAGTACTTC. Protein sequence: CASSFPGTYEQYF. The chain combines TRBV12-3 or TRBV12-4 with TRBJ2-7; TRBD1 is a possible D gene (5 bases). V lost 3 bases and J 2 bases, leaving 8 bases between the germline ends. This CDR3 has 13 residues.

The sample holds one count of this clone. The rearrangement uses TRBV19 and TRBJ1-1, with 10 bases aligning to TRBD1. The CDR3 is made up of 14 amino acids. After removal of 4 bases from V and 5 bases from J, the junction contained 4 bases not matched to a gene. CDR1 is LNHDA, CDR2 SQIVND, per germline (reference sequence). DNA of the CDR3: TGTGCCAGTAGTACCGGGACAGGGGTAACTGAAGCTTTCTTT. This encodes CASSTGTGVTEAFF.

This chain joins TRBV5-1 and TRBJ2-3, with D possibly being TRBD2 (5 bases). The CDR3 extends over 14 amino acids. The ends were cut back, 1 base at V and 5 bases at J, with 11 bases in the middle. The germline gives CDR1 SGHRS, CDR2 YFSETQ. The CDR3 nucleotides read TGCGCCAGCAGCTTGTTGAGGGCGGGAGATACGCAGTATTTT. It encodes CASSLLRAGDTQYF.

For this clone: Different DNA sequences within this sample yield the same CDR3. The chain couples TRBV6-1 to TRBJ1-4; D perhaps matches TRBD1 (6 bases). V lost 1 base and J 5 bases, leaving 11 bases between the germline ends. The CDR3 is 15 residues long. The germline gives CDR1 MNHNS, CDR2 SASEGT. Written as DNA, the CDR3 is TGTGCCAGCAGTGAAGGAGGGCAGGGGAATGAAAAACTGTTTTTT. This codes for CASSEGGQGNEKLFF.